The rows below give T cell receptor beta chains drawn from one sample of a study of beta chain features in type 1 diabetes. The method was immunoSEQ multiplex PCR; TCRdb's version includes in-frame clones alone and lacks a portion of them. The data contain about 130,000 clones, about 9.2% of them singletons. Sequenced material: central memory CD4+ T cells from blood. These receptors were obtained from a man between 18 and 29 years old in good health. Each CDR3 is given with its conserved first and last residue. Each record gives: V gene, clone size, J gene, D gene, CDR3 protein, CDR3 DNA. The D gene is left open where the match is weak. Clone size appears in some rows only: once, few, many, or a class for an expanded clone.

TRBV7-7	few	TRBJ2-5	TRBD1	CASSPGADRVRETQYF	TGTGCCAGCAGCCCCGGGGCCGACAGGGTGAGGGAGACCCAGTACTTC
TRBV5-4	.	TRBJ2-7	.	CASSLVRGSHEQYF	TGTGCCAGCAGCTTGGTTAGAGGGAGCCACGAGCAGTACTTC
TRBV7-2	.	TRBJ2-3	.	CASSSQGGYLTQYF	TGTGCCAGCAGCTCCCAGGGGGGCTATCTGACGCAGTATTTT
TRBV30	many	TRBJ2-7	.	CAWSVGGASLYEQYF	TGTGCCTGGAGTGTTGGTGGGGCCAGCCTCTACGAGCAGTACTTC
TRBV7-9	.	TRBJ2-7	TRBD1	CASSPGTGGNEQYF	TGTGCCAGCAGCCCCGGGACAGGGGGCAACGAGCAGTACTTC
TRBV6-5	.	TRBJ1-2	.	CASSQYLTGGYTF	TGTGCCAGCAGCCAATATTTAACGGGGGGCTACACCTTC
TRBV23-1	many	TRBJ2-5	TRBD1	CASTEDREEETQYF	TGCGCCAGCACCGAGGACAGGGAAGAAGAGACCCAGTACTTC
TRBV11-1	.	TRBJ1-2	TRBD1	CASSPKTGANYGYTF	TGTGCCAGCAGTCCGAAGACAGGGGCGAATTATGGCTACACCTTC
TRBV5-1	few	TRBJ2-1	.	CASSLIPGKGEGEQFF	TGCGCCAGCAGCTTGATCCCGGGAAAGGGGGAGGGTGAGCAGTTCTTC
TRBV28	few	TRBJ2-5	TRBD1	CASSPFMGQGEETQYF	TGTGCCAGCAGTCCATTTATGGGACAGGGGGAAGAGACCCAGTACTTC
TRBV4-1	.	TRBJ2-1	.	CASSQGGRVKEGEQFF	TGCGCCAGCAGCCAAGGTGGCAGGGTGAAGGAAGGTGAGCAGTTCTTC
TRBV7-3	many	TRBJ2-1	TRBD2	CASSLPPSGEDEQFF	TGTGCCAGCAGCTTACCTCCTAGCGGGGAAGATGAGCAGTTCTTC
TRBV5-1	.	TRBJ1-2	TRBD1	CASSPAEQGANYGYTF	TGCGCCAGCAGCCCAGCCGAACAGGGGGCGAACTATGGCTACACCTTC
TRBV7-8	.	TRBJ2-5	TRBD1	CASSLQRDRTQETQYF	TGTGCCAGCAGCCTCCAACGGGACAGGACCCAAGAGACCCAGTACTTC
TRBV7-9	few	TRBJ2-1	.	CASSFGAPGDNEQFF	TGTGCCAGCAGCTTTGGGGCCCCGGGGGACAATGAGCAGTTCTTC
TRBV2	few	TRBJ1-4	.	CASIRRRGEKLFF	TGTGCCAGCATACGGAGGCGAGGTGAAAAACTGTTTTTT
TRBV4-3	once	TRBJ1-2	.	CASSQVGRDGYTF	TGCGCCAGCAGCCAAGTGGGCAGGGATGGCTACACCTTC
TRBV5-6	.	TRBJ2-3	TRBD2	CASNPGASGGTDTQYF	TGTGCCAGCAACCCCGGGGCTAGCGGGGGCACAGATACGCAGTATTTT
TRBV27	few	TRBJ1-4	.	CASAGLNEKLFF	TGTGCCAGCGCGGGGCTAAATGAAAAACTGTTTTTT
TRBV9	.	TRBJ2-7	TRBD1	CASSARDSPYEQYF	TGTGCCAGCAGCGCGAGGGACAGCCCCTACGAGCAGTACTTC
TRBV2	.	TRBJ1-6	.	CASGLTPSYNSPLHF	TGTGCCAGCGGACTCACACCCTCCTATAATTCACCCCTCCACTTT
TRBV10-2	.	TRBJ1-2	.	CASSESPFYGYTF	TGCGCCAGCAGTGAGTCTCCCTTCTATGGCTACACCTTC
TRBV5-1	few	TRBJ2-1	TRBD2	CASSLRGDYNEQFF	TGCGCCAGCAGCTTGCGGGGGGATTACAATGAGCAGTTCTTC
TRBV7-2	.	TRBJ2-7	TRBD1	CASSKTGTYEQYF	TGTGCCAGCAGCAAGACAGGGACCTACGAGCAGTACTTC
TRBV5-6	few	TRBJ2-2	TRBD2	CASSWGTGGAYGELFF	TGTGCCAGCAGCTGGGGTACCGGGGGGGCCTACGGGGAGCTGTTTTTT
TRBV7-9	many	TRBJ2-5	TRBD2	CASRPRGGRETQYF	TGTGCCAGCAGACCTCGGGGGGGCCGGGAGACCCAGTACTTC